This passage covers 10 T cell receptor beta chains from one sample sequenced in a study of T cells in Graves' hyperthyroidism and ophthalmopathy. What was amplified from RNA transcripts were TCR beta CDR3 regions. Carried out on the TCR CDR3, a first-round RT-PCR used the HTBI primer set. TCRdb re-called the multiplex PCR reads through MiXCR, storing one row per CDR3 protein. The table records under 550,000 distinct CDR3 sequences, approximately 13% of them present only once. Sequenced sample: blood. All receptors derive from a young woman with Graves' hyperthyroidism.

Note on this clonotype: A much larger clone sits a single nucleotide away, making a read error possible. The rearrangement links TRBV30 to TRBJ2-1; D is unclear. The germline V gene has CDR1 GTSNPN and CDR2 SVGIG (reference sequence). CDR3 size: 13 residues. The CDR3 region has the DNA TGTGCCTGGAGTGTAACCCGGTCCAATGAGCAGTCCTTC. This gives the protein CAWSVTRSNEQSF.

This clonotype appeared once. The CDR3 DNA reads as TGTGCCTGGAGTGTATCGATAGCCGATGAGCAGTTCTTC. Its protein is CAWSVSIADEQFF. This chain links TRBV30 with TRBJ2-1; D is unresolved. Germline V gene lookup returns CDR1 GTSNPN and CDR2 SVGIG (reference sequence). Trimming removed 0 bases from V and 8 bases from J, with 11 bases in between. This CDR3 has 13 residues.

This clonotype has a count of ten or more. The chain uses TRBV2 and TRBJ2-7, with 7 nucleotides matching TRBD1. The germline gives CDR1 SNHLY, CDR2 FYNNEI. This CDR3 has 17 residues. V was clipped by 6 bases and J by 9 bases; unmatched bases: 23. The CDR3 sequence: CASRGQFTPEDPERQYF. The DNA of the CDR3 is TGTGCCAGCAGGGGACAGTTTACGCCAGAGGATCCTGAGAGGCAGTACTTC.

This clonotype was seen repeatedly, ten times or more. This chain uses TRBV29-1 with TRBJ1-2; 7 positions match TRBD1. Per the germline V gene, CDR1 is SQVTM and CDR2 is ANQGSEA. The CDR3 sequence is 13 residues long. V dropped 3 bases and J dropped 6; count of bases not matched to a gene: 7. The CDR3 protein is CSVDRGGQNGYTF. In DNA form, the CDR3 reads TGCAGCGTTGATAGGGGGGGACAGAATGGCTACACCTTC.

This clonotype came up many times. The rearrangement joins TRBV6-9 to TRBJ2-5; possible D gene TRBD1, 5 bases. The CDR3 is 20 amino acids. Germline CDR1 reads MNHGY; CDR2 reads SVAAGI. The V end was cut by 3 bases, the J end by 2 bases, with 28 bases between. CDR3 nucleotide sequence: TGTGCCAGCAGTTACCTCGGATGGGCCAGGGCTAAGGTGCGGCAAGAGACCCAGTACTTC. Amino acid sequence: CASSYLGWARAKVRQETQYF.

This clonotype was seen many times. This chain links TRBV12-3 or TRBV12-4 with TRBJ2-7; D not resolved. V dropped 2 bases and J dropped 4 bases, with 9 bases sitting between them. The CDR3 is 13 residues long. The CDR3 region has the DNA TGTGCCAGCAGTTTACGACCCGTATACGAGCAGTACTTC. Residues: CASSLRPVYEQYF.

V usage is TRBV20-1 and J usage is TRBJ1-2, with TRBD1 as a possible D gene (5 bases). Germline V lookup: CDR1 DFQATT, CDR2 SNEGSKA (reference sequence). Trimming pared 6 bases from V and 5 bases from J, leaving 22 bases between. The CDR3 is 15 amino acids. The CDR3: CSAKVGQGPRYGYTF. As DNA, the CDR3 is TGCAGTGCCAAAGTTGGCCAGGGCCCACGGTATGGCTACACCTTC.

This clonotype was counted ten times or more. This rearrangement joins TRBV4-3 to TRBJ1-1; 7 bases agree with TRBD1. V gave up 6 bases and J gave up 1 base; unmatched junction bases: 5. The length of the CDR3 is 14 residues. The germline V gene has CDR1 LGHNA and CDR2 YSLEER. The CDR3 nucleotides are TGCGCCAGCAGACAGGGGTTAGGGAACACTGAAGCTTTCTTT. It specifies CASRQGLGNTEAFF.

As regards this clonotype: This sequence may be a read error, since a much larger clone differs from it by one base. The chain couples TRBV12-3 or TRBV12-4 to TRBJ2-5; possibly TRBD2 for D (5 bases). This CDR3 contains 12 residues. CDR3 DNA sequence: TGTGCCAGCAGCTTCCATGGGGAGACCCAGCACTTC. Protein sequence: CASSFHGETQHF.

This clonotype was seen a few times. This chain joins TRBV19 and TRBJ1-1, with D unclear. Germline V gene sequence: CDR1 LNHDA, CDR2 SQIVND (reference sequence). The CDR3 contains 14 residues. V dropped 1 base and J dropped 1 base, with 7 bases sitting between them. CDR3 sequence reads: CASSIGGKNTEAFF. Here the CDR3 DNA reads TGTGCCAGTAGTATAGGCGGCAAGAACACTGAAGCTTTCTTT.